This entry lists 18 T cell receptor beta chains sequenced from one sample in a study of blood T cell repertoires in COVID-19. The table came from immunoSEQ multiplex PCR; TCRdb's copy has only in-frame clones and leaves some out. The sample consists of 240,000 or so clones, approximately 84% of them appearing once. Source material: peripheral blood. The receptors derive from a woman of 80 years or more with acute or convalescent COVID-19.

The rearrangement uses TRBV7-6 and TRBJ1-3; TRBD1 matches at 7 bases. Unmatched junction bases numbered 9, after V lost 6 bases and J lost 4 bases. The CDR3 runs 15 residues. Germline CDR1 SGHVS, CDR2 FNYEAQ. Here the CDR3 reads CASSLTGEMGNTIYF. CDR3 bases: TGTGCCAGCAGTCTTACAGGGGAGATGGGAAACACCATATATTTT.

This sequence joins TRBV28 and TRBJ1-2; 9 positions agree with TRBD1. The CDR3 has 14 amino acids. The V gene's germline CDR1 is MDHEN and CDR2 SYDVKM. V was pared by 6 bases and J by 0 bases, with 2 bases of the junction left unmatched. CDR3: CASRTGGTNYGYTF. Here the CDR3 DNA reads TGTGCCAGCAGGACAGGGGGGACTAACTATGGCTACACCTTC.

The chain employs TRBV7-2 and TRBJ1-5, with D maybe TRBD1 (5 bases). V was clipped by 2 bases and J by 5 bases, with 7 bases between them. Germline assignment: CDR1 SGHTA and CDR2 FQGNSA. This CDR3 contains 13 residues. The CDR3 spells CASSLQGHQPQHF. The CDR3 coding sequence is TGTGCCAGCAGCTTACAGGGTCATCAGCCCCAGCATTTT.

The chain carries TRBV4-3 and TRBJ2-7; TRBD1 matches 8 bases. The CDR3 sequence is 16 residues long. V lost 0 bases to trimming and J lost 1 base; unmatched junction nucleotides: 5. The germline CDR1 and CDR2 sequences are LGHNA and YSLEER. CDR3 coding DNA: TGCGCCAGCAGCCAAGACCTCACAGGGGGGTCCTACGAGCAGTACTTC. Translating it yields CASSQDLTGGSYEQYF.

In DNA, the CDR3 is TGTGCCAGCAGCTTGGAACGGGACACTGAAGCTTTCTTT. Translation: CASSLERDTEAFF. The chain links TRBV5-6 to TRBJ1-1; no firm D call. The CDR3 runs to 13 residues. Trimming took off 0 bases at V and 3 bases at J, with 6 bases between the two ends. The germline CDR1 and CDR2 sequences are SGHDT and YYEEEE.

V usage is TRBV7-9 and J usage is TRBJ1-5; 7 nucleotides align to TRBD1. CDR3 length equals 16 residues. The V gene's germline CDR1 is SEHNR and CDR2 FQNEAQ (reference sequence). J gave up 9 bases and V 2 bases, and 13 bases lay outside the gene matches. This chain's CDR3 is CASSLSEGARRGPQHF. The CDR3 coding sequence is TGTGCCAGCAGCTTATCGGAGGGGGCGAGGAGAGGGCCCCAGCATTTT.

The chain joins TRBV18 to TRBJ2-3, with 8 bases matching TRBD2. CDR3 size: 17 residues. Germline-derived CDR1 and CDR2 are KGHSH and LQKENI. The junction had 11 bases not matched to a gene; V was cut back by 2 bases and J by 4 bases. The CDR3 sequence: CASSPGPRGTSADTQYF. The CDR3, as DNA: TGTGCCAGCTCACCAGGGCCCCGGGGGACTAGTGCAGATACGCAGTATTTT.

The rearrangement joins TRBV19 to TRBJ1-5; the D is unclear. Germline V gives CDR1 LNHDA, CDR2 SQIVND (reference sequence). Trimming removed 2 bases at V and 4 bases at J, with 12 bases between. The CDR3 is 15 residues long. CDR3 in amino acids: CASSITSGRNQPQHF. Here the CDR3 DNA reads TGTGCCAGTAGTATAACCTCAGGAAGAAATCAGCCCCAGCATTTT.

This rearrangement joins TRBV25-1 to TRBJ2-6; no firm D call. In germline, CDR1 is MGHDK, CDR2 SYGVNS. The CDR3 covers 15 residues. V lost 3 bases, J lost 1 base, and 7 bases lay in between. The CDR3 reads CASSDRRSGANVLTF. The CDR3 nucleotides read TGTGCCAGCAGTGACCGGCGGTCTGGGGCCAACGTCCTGACTTTC.

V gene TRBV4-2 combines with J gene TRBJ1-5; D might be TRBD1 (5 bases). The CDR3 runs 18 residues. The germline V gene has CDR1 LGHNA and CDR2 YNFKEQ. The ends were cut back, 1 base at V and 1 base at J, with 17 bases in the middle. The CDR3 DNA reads TGTGCCAGCAGCCAAGGGATACGGGGGGGAAGGAGCAATCAGCCCCAGCATTTT. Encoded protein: CASSQGIRGGRSNQPQHF.

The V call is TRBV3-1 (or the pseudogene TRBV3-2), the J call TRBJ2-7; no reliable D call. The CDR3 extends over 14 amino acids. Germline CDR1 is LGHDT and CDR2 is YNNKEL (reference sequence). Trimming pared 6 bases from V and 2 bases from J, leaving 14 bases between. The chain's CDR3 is CASSELNPPYEQYF. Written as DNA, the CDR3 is TGTGCCAGCAGTGAGCTTAACCCACCCTACGAGCAGTACTTC.

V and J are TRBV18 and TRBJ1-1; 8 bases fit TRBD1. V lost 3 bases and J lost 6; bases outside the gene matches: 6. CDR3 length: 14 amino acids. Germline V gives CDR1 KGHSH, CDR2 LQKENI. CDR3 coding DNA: TGTGCCAGCTCACCTCTGGACAGGGACGCTGAAGCTTTCTTT. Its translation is CASSPLDRDAEAFF.

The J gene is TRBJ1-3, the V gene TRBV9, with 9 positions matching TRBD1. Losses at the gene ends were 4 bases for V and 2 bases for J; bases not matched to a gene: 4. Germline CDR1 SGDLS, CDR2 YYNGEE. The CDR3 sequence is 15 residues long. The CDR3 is CASSSRTGAGNTIYF. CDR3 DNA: TGTGCCAGCAGCTCAAGGACAGGGGCTGGAAACACCATATATTTT.

CDR3 amino acids: CASSIGVVYLLSGANVLTF. CDR3 DNA: TGTGCCAGTAGTATCGGGGTAGTCTATCTTCTCTCTGGGGCCAACGTCCTGACTTTC. J is TRBJ2-6 and V is TRBV19, with D possibly being TRBD2 (5 bases). Germline V gene sequence: CDR1 LNHDA, CDR2 SQIVND (reference sequence). The V end lost 3 bases, the J end lost 0 bases, and 18 bases lay between the germline ends. This CDR3 spans 19 amino acids.

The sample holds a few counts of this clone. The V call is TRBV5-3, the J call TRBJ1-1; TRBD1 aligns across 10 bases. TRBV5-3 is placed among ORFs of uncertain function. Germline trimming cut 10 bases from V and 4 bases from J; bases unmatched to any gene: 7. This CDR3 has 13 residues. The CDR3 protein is CADGDRGGTEAFF. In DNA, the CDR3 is TGTGCCGACGGGGACAGGGGAGGCACTGAAGCTTTCTTT.

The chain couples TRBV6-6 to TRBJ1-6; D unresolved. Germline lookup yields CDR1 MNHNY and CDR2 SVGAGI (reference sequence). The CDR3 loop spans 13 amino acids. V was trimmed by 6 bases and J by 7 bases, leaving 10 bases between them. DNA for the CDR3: TGTGCCAGCAGAGAGACAAGGAATTCACCCCTCCACTTT. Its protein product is CASRETRNSPLHF.

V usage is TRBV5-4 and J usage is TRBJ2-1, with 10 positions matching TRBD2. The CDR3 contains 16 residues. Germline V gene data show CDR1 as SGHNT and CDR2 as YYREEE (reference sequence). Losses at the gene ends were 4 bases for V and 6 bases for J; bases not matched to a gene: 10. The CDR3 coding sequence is TGTGCCAGCAGCCCCACGACTAGCGGGTTGATCAATGAGCAGTTCTTC. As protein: CASSPTTSGLINEQFF. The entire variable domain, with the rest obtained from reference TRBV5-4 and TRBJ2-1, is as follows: ETGVTQSPTHLIKTRGQQVTLRCSSQSGHNTVSWYQQALGQGPQFIFQYYREEENGRGNFPPRFSGLQFPNYSSELNVNALELDDSALYLCASSPTTSGLINEQFFGPGTRLTVL.

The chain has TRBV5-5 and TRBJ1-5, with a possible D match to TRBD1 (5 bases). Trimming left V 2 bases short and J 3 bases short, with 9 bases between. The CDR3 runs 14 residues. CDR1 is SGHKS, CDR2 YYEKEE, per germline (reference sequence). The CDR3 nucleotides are TGTGCCAGCAGCTTAGGCAGGGACAATCAGCCCCAGCATTTT. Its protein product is CASSLGRDNQPQHF.